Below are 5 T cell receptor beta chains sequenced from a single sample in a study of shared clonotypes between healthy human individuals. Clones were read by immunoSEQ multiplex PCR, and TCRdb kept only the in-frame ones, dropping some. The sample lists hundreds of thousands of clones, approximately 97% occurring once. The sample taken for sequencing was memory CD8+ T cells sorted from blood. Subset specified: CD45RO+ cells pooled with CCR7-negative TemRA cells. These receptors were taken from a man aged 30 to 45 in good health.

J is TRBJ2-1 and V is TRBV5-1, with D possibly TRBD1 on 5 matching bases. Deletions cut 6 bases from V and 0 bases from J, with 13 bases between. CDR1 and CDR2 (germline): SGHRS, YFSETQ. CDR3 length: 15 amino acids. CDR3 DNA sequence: TGCGCCAGCACCGATCGACAGAGCTCCTACAATGAGCAGTTCTTC. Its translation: CASTDRQSSYNEQFF.

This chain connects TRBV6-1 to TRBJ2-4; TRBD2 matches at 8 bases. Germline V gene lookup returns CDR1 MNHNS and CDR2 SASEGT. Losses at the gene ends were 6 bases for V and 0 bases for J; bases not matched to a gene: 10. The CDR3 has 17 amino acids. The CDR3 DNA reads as TGTGCCAGCAGAGAACTTAGCGGGAACCTAGCCAAAAACATTCAGTACTTC. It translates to CASRELSGNLAKNIQYF.

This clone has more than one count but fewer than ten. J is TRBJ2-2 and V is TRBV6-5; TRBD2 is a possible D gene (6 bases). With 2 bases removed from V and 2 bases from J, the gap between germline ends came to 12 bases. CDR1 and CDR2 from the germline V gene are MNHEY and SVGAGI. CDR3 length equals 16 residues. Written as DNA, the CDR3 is TGTGCCAGCAGTTACGGGGGAGGCCTAAACACCGGGGAGCTGTTTTTT. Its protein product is CASSYGGGLNTGELFF.

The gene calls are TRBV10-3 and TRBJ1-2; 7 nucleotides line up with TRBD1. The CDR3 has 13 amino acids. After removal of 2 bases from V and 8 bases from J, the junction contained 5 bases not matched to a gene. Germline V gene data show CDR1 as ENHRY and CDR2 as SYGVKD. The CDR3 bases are TGTGCCATCAGTGAGCCAGGGGGATACGGCTACACCTTC. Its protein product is CAISEPGGYGYTF.

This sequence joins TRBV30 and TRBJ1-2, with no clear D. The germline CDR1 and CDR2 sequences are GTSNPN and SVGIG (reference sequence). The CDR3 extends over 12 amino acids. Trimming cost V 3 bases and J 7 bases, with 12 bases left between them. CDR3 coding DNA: TGTGCCTGGAGGGGCGTGGACCTTGGCTACACCTTC. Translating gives CAWRGVDLGYTF.